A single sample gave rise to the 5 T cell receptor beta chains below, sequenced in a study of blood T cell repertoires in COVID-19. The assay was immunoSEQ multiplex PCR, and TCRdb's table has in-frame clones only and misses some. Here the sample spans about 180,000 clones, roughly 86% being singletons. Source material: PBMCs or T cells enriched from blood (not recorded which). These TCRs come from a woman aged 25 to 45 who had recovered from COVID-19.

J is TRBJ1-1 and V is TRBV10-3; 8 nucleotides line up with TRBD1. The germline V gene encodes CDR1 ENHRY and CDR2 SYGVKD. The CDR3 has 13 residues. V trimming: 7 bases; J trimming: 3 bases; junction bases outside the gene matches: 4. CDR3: CAIMTGVHTEAFF. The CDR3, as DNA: TGTGCCATCATGACAGGGGTTCACACTGAAGCTTTCTTT.

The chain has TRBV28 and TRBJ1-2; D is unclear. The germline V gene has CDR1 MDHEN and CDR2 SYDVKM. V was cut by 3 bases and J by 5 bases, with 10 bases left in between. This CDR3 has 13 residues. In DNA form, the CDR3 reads TGTGCCAGCAGTTTTATGTCGGAGTATGGCTACACCTTC. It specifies CASSFMSEYGYTF.

The CDR3 DNA sequence: TGTGCCAGCAGCGGCGGGGGTGGACTCGAGCAGTACTTC. Translation gives CASSGGGGLEQYF. The chain joins TRBV5-6 to TRBJ2-7; 7 bases line up with TRBD2. The ends lost 4 bases at V and 6 bases at J; junction bases unmatched: 7. The CDR3 totals 13 residues. CDR1 SGHDT and CDR2 YYEEEE come from the germline V gene.

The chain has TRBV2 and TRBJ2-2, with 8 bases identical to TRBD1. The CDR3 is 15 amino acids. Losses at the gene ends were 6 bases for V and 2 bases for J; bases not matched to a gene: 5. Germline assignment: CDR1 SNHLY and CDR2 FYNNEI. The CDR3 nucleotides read TGTGCCAGCAGCTCAGACAGGGGTAACACCGGGGAGCTGTTTTTT. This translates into CASSSDRGNTGELFF. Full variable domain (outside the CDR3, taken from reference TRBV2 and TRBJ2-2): EPEVTQTPSHQVTQMGQEVILRCVPISNHLYFYWYRQILGQKVEFLVSFYNNEISEKSEIFDDQFSVERPDGSNFTLKIRSTKLEDSAMYFCASSSDRGNTGELFFGEGSRLTVL.

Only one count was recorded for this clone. The CDR3 region has the DNA TGCGCCAGCAGCTTCCCTGACAGGGCGGAGACCCAGTACTTC. Amino acid sequence: CASSFPDRAETQYF. V usage is TRBV5-1 and J usage is TRBJ2-5, with 7 nucleotides matching TRBD1. The V gene end was trimmed by 2 bases and the J gene end by 5 bases; junction bases not matched to a gene: 6. The germline CDR1 and CDR2 sequences are SGHRS and YFSETQ. The CDR3 spans 14 residues.